This TCR beta chain is drawn from a study of blood T cell repertoires in COVID-19. Turning to the study itself: Acute and convalescent COVID-19 specimens originated in the United States, Italy and Spain.

The length of the CDR3 is 15 residues. With V trimmed by 0 bases and J by 8 bases, 6 bases remained unmatched. The germline V gene has CDR1 MRHNA and CDR2 SNTAGT. This clone has just one count. As originally analysed: Reference gene primer amplification in the assay estimated nucleated cell counts. Some clones are missing from TCRdb's copy, which holds only in-frame ones; the method was immunoSEQ multiplex PCR. The D gene and trimming were derived from the DNA, and the V and J assignments and clone size from that table. The data contain some 90,000 clones, approximately 81% of them singletons. The sequencing input was peripheral blood. The TCR comes from a man between 60 and 75 years old with acute or convalescent COVID-19. The chain joins TRBV6-4 to TRBJ2-2; TRBD1 agrees at 7 bases. The CDR3 is CASSDSSRQGGELFF. Written as DNA, the CDR3 is TGTGCCAGCAGTGACTCTTCTCGACAGGGAGGGGAGCTGTTTTTT.